What follows are 17 T cell receptor beta chains derived from one specimen sequenced in a study of read filtering for tumor transcriptome and immune sequencing. From roughly 390 ng of RNA, a library with molecular barcoded alpha/delta and beta/gamma adaptors was made. In TCRdb, the reads were re-called with MiXCR into one record per CDR3 protein. The sample contains 60,000 to 75,000 distinct CDR3 sequences, about 19% of which appear only once. Sequenced sample: a population of CD138-negative cells sorted from bone marrow. These receptors were obtained from a donor aged 40 or older with multiple myeloma.

This clonotype was counted many times. This chain connects TRBV15 to TRBJ1-1; D remains ambiguous. The CDR3 runs 13 residues. The germline gives CDR1 LNHNV, CDR2 YYDKDF (reference sequence). The germline V and J ends were trimmed by 0 bases and 3 bases, with 5 bases remaining between them. The CDR3 spells CATSREEDTEAFF. The CDR3 nucleotides are TGTGCCACCAGCAGAGAGGAAGACACTGAAGCTTTCTTT.

This clonotype has ten or more counts. The chain links TRBV4-2 to TRBJ2-7; D is undetermined. In germline, CDR1 is LGHNA, CDR2 YNFKEQ. The CDR3 sequence is 12 residues long. Trimming pared 4 bases from V and 2 bases from J, leaving 6 bases between. CDR3 DNA sequence: TGTGCCAGCAGCCTATTCCCCTACGAGCAGTACTTC. Translation: CASSLFPYEQYF.

With regard to this clonotype: The junction differs from germline at one of its ends, possibly a read error. The DNA of the CDR3 is TGTGCCATCAGCTTAGTGACAGGATTCTCTTCATACAATGAGCAGTTCTTC. This sequence encodes CAISLVTGFSSYNEQFF. J is TRBJ2-1 and V is TRBV11-3, with D maybe TRBD1 (6 bases). Germline V CDR1 and CDR2: SGHNT, YENEEA. The CDR3 is 17 amino acids.

V gene TRBV30 combines with J gene TRBJ2-3, with TRBD2 matching 11 bases. The CDR3 covers 14 residues. The germline gives CDR1 GTSNPN, CDR2 SVGIG (reference sequence). Germline trimming cut 1 base from V and 6 bases from J; bases unmatched to any gene: 3. CDR3 nucleotide sequence: TGTGCCTGGAGTGCTAGCGGGAGGCAGGATACGCAGTATTTT. Its translation: CAWSASGRQDTQYF.

In the case of this clonotype: This may stem from a read error, because a much larger clone lies one nucleotide away. The chain uses TRBV28 and TRBJ2-4; maybe TRBD1 (6 bases). The germline V and J ends were trimmed by 6 bases and 0 bases, with 12 bases remaining between them. The CDR3 totals 15 residues. The V gene's germline CDR1 is MDHEN and CDR2 SYDVKM. CDR3 protein: CASRQGTLAKNIQYF. The CDR3 region has the DNA TGTGCCAGCAGGCAGGGGACCTTAGCCAAAAACATTCAGTACTTC. The full variable domain, completed using reference TRBV28 and TRBJ2-4, is DVKVTQSSRYLVKRTGEKVFLECVQDMDHENMFWYRQDPGLGLRLIYFSYDVKMKEKGDIPEGYSVSREKKERFSLILESASTNQTSMYLCASRQGTLAKNIQYFGAGTRLSVL.

This clonotype was seen repeatedly, ten times or more. The rearrangement uses TRBV7-9 and TRBJ2-5, with D maybe TRBD2 (6 bases). Trimming took 4 bases from V and 3 from J, leaving 18 bases between them. CDR3 length equals 16 residues. Per the germline V gene, CDR1 is SEHNR and CDR2 is FQNEAQ (reference sequence). The CDR3 region is CASSSRDYGGKETQYF. DNA of the CDR3: TGTGCCAGCAGCTCCCGTGACTACGGAGGGAAAGAGACCCAGTACTTC.

Worth noting for this clonotype: A clone one base away is much larger, so this may be a read error. The chain is built from TRBV9 and TRBJ2-1; 9 bases fit TRBD1. Germline V gives CDR1 SGDLS, CDR2 YYNGEE. This CDR3 has 15 residues. The V and J ends lost 4 bases and 9 bases, in that order; junction bases with no gene match: 11. CDR3: CASSPRTGALAEQFF. The CDR3 DNA is TGTGCCAGCAGCCCGAGGACAGGGGCTCTAGCTGAGCAGTTCTTC.

This clonotype was seen many times. J is TRBJ1-1 and V is TRBV7-9; the match to TRBD1 covers 8 bases. Losses at the gene ends were 1 base for V and 1 base for J; bases not matched to a gene: 11. Looked up from germline, CDR1 is SEHNR and CDR2 is FQNEAQ (reference sequence). This CDR3 has 18 amino acids. The CDR3 DNA follows: TGTGCCAGCAGCTTAGTTCGGACAGGGACGACGAAGAACACTGAAGCTTTCTTT. Amino acids: CASSLVRTGTTKNTEAFF.

Within the sample, this clonotype is medium-sized. The J gene is TRBJ2-1, the V gene TRBV4-1; D might be TRBD1 (5 bases). Germline V gives CDR1 MGHRA, CDR2 YSYEKL. Trimming cost V 4 bases and J 5 bases, with 18 bases left between them. This CDR3 is built from 16 residues. The DNA for the CDR3 is TGCGCCAGCAGCCCCGTCAGACAGACTGGCCACAATGAGCAGTTCTTC. Translated, it gives CASSPVRQTGHNEQFF.

This clonotype was seen only once. Given a much more abundant clone one base away, this may be a read error. The rearrangement joins TRBV29-1 to TRBJ1-1, with D unresolved. CDR3 length: 15 residues. Germline lookup yields CDR1 SQVTM and CDR2 ANQGSEA. V lost 8 bases to trimming and J lost 1 base, with 20 bases between them. This CDR3 is CSFKMAMKGNTEAFF. CDR3 DNA sequence: TGCAGCTTTAAAATGGCAATGAAGGGGAACACTGAAGCTTTCTTT. Full variable domain (missing parts from reference TRBV29-1 and TRBJ1-1): SAVISQKPSRDICQRGTSLTIQCQVDSQVTMMFWYRQQPGQSLTLIATANQGSEATYESGFVIDKFPISRPNLTFSTLTVSNMSPEDSSIYLCSFKMAMKGNTEAFFGQGTRLTVV.

This clonotype was observed many times. The chain's CDR3 is CASSFRTNTDTQYF. In DNA, the CDR3 is TGTGCCAGCAGCTTCAGGACCAACACAGATACGCAGTATTTT. This chain joins TRBV7-2 and TRBJ2-3; D uncertain. V dropped 3 bases and J dropped 2 bases, with 9 bases sitting between them. CDR1 and CDR2 (germline): SGHTA, FQGNSA. The CDR3 loop spans 14 amino acids.

Of note for this clonotype: Just one base apart from a much larger clone, this may be a read error. The chain couples TRBV29-1 to TRBJ2-3, with D possibly being TRBD1 (5 bases). Germline-derived CDR1 and CDR2 are SQVTM and ANQGSEA. This CDR3 region has 13 residues. The V end was cut by 7 bases, the J end by 0 bases, with 11 bases between. In DNA form, the CDR3 reads TGCAGCGGGACACGGGTCAGCACAGATACGCAGTATTTT. This translates into CSGTRVSTDTQYF.

This clonotype appeared many times. This chain links TRBV9 with TRBJ1-1; D is undetermined. Germline V CDR1 and CDR2: SGDLS, YYNGEE. The CDR3 is 13 residues long. Deletions cut 0 bases from V and 4 bases from J, with 7 bases between. The CDR3 loop is CASSVDSTTEAFF. For the CDR3, the DNA is TGTGCCAGCAGCGTAGACTCAACCACTGAAGCTTTCTTT.

This clonotype was counted many times. V and J are TRBV24-1 and TRBJ2-1; D is possibly TRBD2 (5 bases). V lost 3 bases, J lost 4 bases, and 9 bases lay in between. Looked up from germline, CDR1 is KGHDR and CDR2 is SFDVKD. The CDR3 loop spans 14 amino acids. The CDR3 sequence: CATSDPTSYNEQFF. CDR3 DNA: TGTGCCACCAGTGATCCTACTAGTTACAATGAGCAGTTCTTC.

This clonotype appeared many times. The rearrangement uses TRBV7-2 and TRBJ2-3; D not resolved. Germline V CDR1 and CDR2: SGHTA, FQGNSA. The CDR3 consists of 13 residues. With 1 base removed from V and 7 bases from J, the gap between germline ends came to 9 bases. The CDR3, as DNA: TGTGCCAGCAGCTTAGAAGGGCGGAATACGCAGTATTTT. Protein: CASSLEGRNTQYF.

This clonotype was counted at least ten times. The chain combines TRBV5-5 with TRBJ2-1, with 8 bases that match TRBD1. Germline trimming cut 4 bases from V and 3 bases from J; bases unmatched to any gene: 3. Germline V CDR1 and CDR2: SGHKS, YYEKEE (reference sequence). CDR3 length equals 14 residues. The CDR3 coding sequence is TGTGCCAGCAGCATCGGACAGGGCTACAATGAGCAGTTCTTC. This sequence encodes CASSIGQGYNEQFF.

This chain joins TRBV5-1 and TRBJ2-2, with a tentative D call TRBD1 (5 bases). The CDR3 length is 16 residues. Trimming cost V 4 bases and J 4 bases, with 17 bases left between them. The germline CDR1 and CDR2 sequences are SGHRS and YFSETQ. The CDR3 DNA reads TGCGCCAGCAGCATCCCAAACGCAGGGTCCACCGGGGAGCTGTTTTTT. Residues: CASSIPNAGSTGELFF.